These T cell receptor beta chains were read from a single sample in a study of cytomegalovirus exposure and HLA in healthy donors. Measured with immunoSEQ multiplex PCR; TCRdb has only the in-frame clones, and not every one. Of around 210,000 clones in the sample, 65% to 80% were seen once. Sequencing was done on a sample of PBMCs. The origin of the receptors is a man aged 45-65 years in good health and CMV-seronegative. CDR3s include the opening cysteine and the closing phenylalanine or tryptophan.

V	J	CDR3
TRBV5-4	TRBJ2-2	CASRSGTGFTGELFF
TRBV28	TRBJ2-2	CASRPNRDTGELFF
TRBV28	TRBJ1-2	CAGSTTGGKDYGYTF
TRBV5-4	TRBJ2-5	CASSLVPSGRARETQYF
TRBV14	TRBJ1-2	CASSQVTGGNYGYTF
TRBV6-5	TRBJ2-7	CASSRLAGGYEQYF
TRBV19	TRBJ2-7	CASSSGTSGSWEQYF
TRBV9	TRBJ2-5	CASSVEGRGTQYF
TRBV6-4	TRBJ2-1	CASSDSTTHEQFF
TRBV29-1	TRBJ1-1	CSVGQGGGTEAFF
TRBV7-3	TRBJ2-3	CASSLGRNTDTQYF
TRBV29-1	TRBJ2-3	CSVEEGRGDTQYF
TRBV5-1	TRBJ2-1	CASRGDQGGFGEQFF
TRBV7-8	TRBJ2-7	CASSLTGGYEQYF
TRBV27	TRBJ2-1	CASSSGLAGVGNEQFF
TRBV6-5	TRBJ1-2	CASSYSRPVTNYGYTF
TRBV9	TRBJ2-1	CASSAEGASGVYNEQFF
TRBV5-6	TRBJ2-3	CASSMTSGRDTQYF
TRBV6-6	TRBJ2-4	CASSSDRAKNIQYF
TRBV28	TRBJ2-7	CASSLNSPYEQYF
TRBV27	TRBJ2-2	CASGQGRIVFF
TRBV18	TRBJ2-7	CASSPPGLAYEQYF
TRBV27	TRBJ2-3	CASSLMGGGADTQYF
TRBV14	TRBJ2-2	CASSQVTGRLYTGELFF
TRBV7-3	TRBJ2-7	CASSLNAGVSEQYF
TRBV6-6	TRBJ2-7	CASSYLDSSYEQYF
TRBV27	TRBJ1-1	CASSDPGTGRTEAFF
TRBV7-3	TRBJ2-1	CASSLIPSGLSYNEQFF
TRBV11-2	TRBJ1-5	CASSWGGDQPQHF
TRBV7-9	TRBJ1-1	CASRGTENTEAFF
TRBV27	TRBJ2-1	CASRMTVSSYNEQFF
TRBV7-6	TRBJ2-7	CASSLEDSGTSGMVEQYF
TRBV28	TRBJ1-5	CASSSGPPRQPQHF
TRBV5-5	TRBJ2-1	CASSWSGSSSYNEQFF
TRBV28	TRBJ1-1	CASTSTGASPRAFF
TRBV7-3	TRBJ2-2	CASSLRGAANTGELFF
TRBV6-5	TRBJ1-1	CASSLLGTGGTEAFF
TRBV7-8	TRBJ2-3	CASSLGQGGTDTQYF
TRBV11-2	TRBJ2-3	CASSSVGAPTDTQYF
TRBV19	TRBJ2-7	CASSINLAGGKYEQYF
TRBV25-1	TRBJ1-4	CASSELAGAEKLFF
TRBV18	TRBJ1-1	CASSRDSRNTEAFF
TRBV21-1	TRBJ2-3	CASSKEVDSNGTDTQYF
TRBV7-9	TRBJ1-2	CASSSGQGRDYGYTF
TRBV10-1	TRBJ2-3	CATRQGWGSDTQYF
TRBV28	TRBJ1-1	CASSLTGYTEAFF
TRBV19	TRBJ2-2	CASSFLTGDDTGELFF
TRBV4-2	TRBJ1-4	CASSQESSTNEKLFF
TRBV10-1	TRBJ1-4	CASFVHSLATTGSLFF
TRBV12-5	TRBJ2-7	CASGLAGTSAYEQYF
TRBV5-1	TRBJ1-4	CASSLSRNEEKLFF
TRBV9	TRBJ1-4	CASSDRGKNEKLFF
TRBV5-1	TRBJ1-4	CASSLQGAGEEKLFF
TRBV5-8	TRBJ2-4	CASSFGSHIQYF
TRBV5-6	TRBJ2-5	CASSLERRATQYF
TRBV7-9	TRBJ2-3	CASSSRGTTNSGGTQYF